Below are 26 T cell receptor beta chains sequenced from a single sample in a study of cytomegalovirus exposure and HLA in healthy donors. PCR employed 60 Vbeta and 13 Jbeta primers. Data came from immunoSEQ multiplex PCR; TCRdb stores just in-frame clones and leaves some out. The sample includes around 200,000 clones, roughly 89% of them seen just once. Sequencing input: PBMCs. The receptor source for this set is a woman aged 18-29 years in good health and CMV-seronegative.

The chain carries TRBV5-6 and TRBJ1-4; D may be TRBD1 (5 bases). The CDR3 consists of 16 residues. V was cut by 1 base and J by 3 bases, with 13 bases left in between. CDR1 SGHDT and CDR2 YYEEEE come from the germline V gene. The CDR3 here is CASSLYGRGANEKLFF. DNA for the CDR3: TGTGCCAGCAGCTTGTATGGGAGGGGAGCTAATGAAAAACTGTTTTTT.

The sample holds a few counts of this clone. This chain uses TRBV5-1 with TRBJ2-2, with no clear D. Germline V lookup: CDR1 SGHRS, CDR2 YFSETQ. This CDR3 comprises 17 residues. V was clipped by 0 bases and J by 6 bases, with 18 bases between them. The CDR3 DNA reads TGCGCCAGCAGCTTGGGTGTTAGCTCGTCGGTCTCCGGGGAGCTGTTTTTT. This encodes CASSLGVSSSVSGELFF.

The chain carries TRBV5-1 and TRBJ2-5, with TRBD2 matching 11 bases. Germline V gives CDR1 SGHRS, CDR2 YFSETQ. The junction had 7 bases not matched to a gene; V was cut back by 2 bases and J by 1 base. The length of the CDR3 is 17 residues. This CDR3 reads CASSFALAGGIQETQYF. DNA for the CDR3: TGCGCCAGCAGCTTTGCTCTAGCGGGGGGTATCCAAGAGACCCAGTACTTC.

The V and J genes are TRBV4-3 and TRBJ1-3; TRBD1 aligns across 8 bases. CDR1 LGHNA and CDR2 YSLEER come from the germline V gene. The CDR3 sequence is 18 residues long. V lost 1 base, J lost 8 bases, and 16 bases stayed unmatched. In DNA, the CDR3 is TGCGCCAGCAGCCAAGTCGCATGGTGGGACAGGTTCTACGACACCATATATTTT. It is translated as CASSQVAWWDRFYDTIYF.

This chain links TRBV7-9 with TRBJ2-5, with a tentative D call TRBD2 (5 bases). Germline CDR1 reads SEHNR; CDR2 reads FQNEAQ (reference sequence). V lost 3 bases to trimming and J lost 5 bases, with 16 bases between them. CDR3 length: 15 residues. The DNA of the CDR3 is TGTGCCAGCAGCTTGTCGTGGACTCTTGGCGAGACCCAGTACTTC. This encodes CASSLSWTLGETQYF.

V and J are TRBV13 and TRBJ2-3; D call uncertain. The germline V and J ends were trimmed by 2 bases and 1 base, with 10 bases remaining between them. Germline CDR1 reads PRHDT; CDR2 reads FYEKMQ (reference sequence). The CDR3 extends over 15 amino acids. In DNA, the CDR3 is TGTGCCAGCAGCTTAAGGAGTCTGGGCACAGATACGCAGTATTTT. Its protein product is CASSLRSLGTDTQYF.

The chain carries TRBV21-1 and TRBJ2-1; the table gives TRBD1 as D, unverified against the DNA. TRBV21-1 constitutes a pseudogene. The CDR3 length is 17 residues. In nucleotides, the CDR3 is TGTGCCAGCAGCAAAGGGCAGACAGGGAGGAGGGTCAATGAGCAGTTCTTC. Protein product: CASSKGQTGRRVNEQFF.

This clone was observed a single time. The V and J genes are TRBV25-1 and TRBJ2-3, with 8 positions matching TRBD2. CDR3 length: 17 amino acids. Germline V CDR1 and CDR2: MGHDK, SYGVNS. V lost 5 bases, J lost 4 bases, and 14 bases stayed unmatched. The CDR3 region is CASSQPTVSGGPDTQYF. The DNA of the CDR3 is TGTGCCAGCAGTCAACCCACAGTGAGCGGGGGTCCAGATACGCAGTATTTT.

V is TRBV6-5 and J is TRBJ1-2; weak D call: TRBD1 (5 bases). The germline CDR1 and CDR2 sequences are MNHEY and SVGAGI. The CDR3 contains 16 residues. Deletions cut 0 bases from V and 5 bases from J, with 16 bases between. The CDR3, as DNA: TGTGCCAGCAGTTACTCGATAGGCCAGAAGGGGTATGGCTACACCTTC. Its translation: CASSYSIGQKGYGYTF.

This chain uses TRBV5-1 with TRBJ2-7, with 8 bases aligning to TRBD1. V lost 0 bases, J lost 7 bases, and 6 bases stayed unmatched. This CDR3 is 14 amino acids long. Per germline, CDR1 SGHRS and CDR2 YFSETQ. DNA of the CDR3: TGCGCCAGCAGCTTGGGCACAGGGGGGAGGGAGCAGTACTTC. It yields the protein CASSLGTGGREQYF.

This clone was found once. The rearrangement links TRBV4-3 to TRBJ2-2; a weak D match, TRBD1 (5 bases). The V gene lost 1 base and the J gene lost 7 bases, with 13 bases spanning the gap. The CDR3 covers 15 residues. Germline loops: CDR1 LGHNA, CDR2 YSLEER. The CDR3: CASSQARQGIGELFF. CDR3 nucleotides: TGCGCCAGCAGCCAAGCACGGCAGGGAATCGGGGAGCTGTTTTTT.

The chain combines TRBV4-3 with TRBJ2-1; tentatively, D is TRBD2 (6 bases). Deletions cut 0 bases from V and 4 bases from J, with 13 bases between. Germline V gives CDR1 LGHNA, CDR2 YSLEER. This CDR3 has 16 residues. The CDR3 sequence is CASSQENSGGYNEQFF. The CDR3 bases are TGCGCCAGCAGCCAAGAAAATAGCGGAGGATACAATGAGCAGTTCTTC.

The chain has TRBV6-5 and TRBJ2-7; D is undetermined. The CDR3 contains 14 residues. Per germline, CDR1 MNHEY and CDR2 SVGAGI. The V and J ends lost 5 bases and 0 bases respectively, with 11 bases between them. Here the CDR3 reads CASSPQIHSYEQYF. CDR3 sequence (DNA): TGTGCCAGCAGTCCTCAGATACACTCCTACGAGCAGTACTTC.

This clone was detected once. V usage is TRBV7-9 and J usage is TRBJ2-5, with a tentative D call TRBD1 (6 bases). Germline V gene sequence: CDR1 SEHNR, CDR2 FQNEAQ (reference sequence). The CDR3 length is 13 residues. V shed 3 bases and J shed 4 bases, with 9 bases lying between them. As DNA, the CDR3 is TGTGCCAGCAGCTTTTTCAGGGGAGAGACCCAGTACTTC. Amino acids: CASSFFRGETQYF. Based on the CDR3 plus reference TRBV7-9 and TRBJ2-5, the full variable domain is DTGVSQNPRHKITKRGQNVTFRCDPISEHNRLYWYRQTLGQGPEFLTYFQNEAQLEKSRLLSDRFSAERPKGSFSTLEIQRTEQGDSAMYLCASSFFRGETQYFGPGTRLLVL.

The rearrangement uses TRBV11-2 and TRBJ2-5; 7 nucleotides match TRBD2. The V gene's germline CDR1 is SGHAT and CDR2 FQNNGV. The CDR3 sequence is 15 residues long. V shed 5 bases and J 2 bases; nucleotides not matched to a gene: 8. CDR3 sequence (DNA): TGTGCCAGCAGCGGGAGGGGACTTGGGCAAGAGACCCAGTACTTC. Protein sequence: CASSGRGLGQETQYF.

This clone has a handful of counts. The genes are TRBV5-5 and TRBJ2-4; D gene ambiguous. The germline gives CDR1 SGHKS, CDR2 YYEKEE (reference sequence). This CDR3 is built from 13 residues. Trimming cost V 1 base and J 7 bases, with 9 bases left between them. The CDR3 nucleotides read TGTGCCAGCAGCTTGTGGGCCATCAACATTCAGTACTTC. Translated, it gives CASSLWAINIQYF.

This chain connects TRBV11-3 to TRBJ1-2, with D possibly matching TRBD1 (6 bases). Germline CDR1 is SGHNT and CDR2 is YENEEA. Trimming removed 4 bases from V and 6 bases from J, with 12 bases in between. The CDR3 is 13 residues long. CDR3 region: CASSYQGLDGYTF. The CDR3 bases are TGTGCCAGCAGCTATCAGGGGTTGGATGGCTACACCTTC.

This chain links TRBV4-1 with TRBJ1-2, with TRBD1 matching 9 bases. The CDR3 has 15 amino acids. CDR1 is MGHRA and CDR2 is YSYEKL in the germline V gene. The V and J ends lost 3 bases and 5 bases, in that order; junction bases with no gene match: 7. The CDR3 region has the DNA TGCGCCAGCAGCCATCCCACAGGGGGCGAATATGGCTACACCTTC. Encoded protein: CASSHPTGGEYGYTF.

The rearrangement uses TRBV6-1 and TRBJ2-7, with 10 bases aligning to TRBD1. The CDR3 covers 14 residues. V was clipped by 5 bases and J by 4 bases; unmatched bases: 5. CDR1 is MNHNS and CDR2 is SASEGT in the germline V gene. CDR3 amino acids: CASSRTGQGYEQYF. The DNA for the CDR3 is TGTGCCAGCAGTCGTACGGGACAGGGGTACGAGCAGTACTTC.

The rearrangement joins TRBV4-1 to TRBJ2-5; 8 positions agree with TRBD1. The J call could be wrong; TRBJ2-7 is a better fit for the DNA end. This CDR3 has 19 residues. Germline V gene sequence: CDR1 MGHRA, CDR2 YSYEKL. CDR3 sequence: CASSQDRPLDRVFSYEQYF. DNA of the CDR3: TGCGCCAGCAGCCAAGATAGACCCCTGGACAGGGTATTCTCCTACGAGCAGTACTTC.

V and J are TRBV2 and TRBJ1-2; a possible D gene is TRBD1 (6 bases). The CDR3 covers 16 residues. V shed 5 bases and J shed 6 bases, with 22 bases lying between them. The germline V gene has CDR1 SNHLY and CDR2 FYNNEI. This CDR3 is CASSQLRQDPLDGYTF. The CDR3 coding sequence is TGTGCCAGCAGTCAGCTGAGACAGGACCCTCTCGATGGCTACACCTTC.

CDR3 sequence reads: CASSPWTGLYSGNTIYF. The DNA for the CDR3 is TGTGCCAGCAGCCCTTGGACAGGCCTTTACTCTGGAAACACCATATATTTT. The chain links TRBV7-9 to TRBJ1-3; TRBD1 aligns across 7 bases. There are 17 residues in the CDR3. The germline V gene has CDR1 SEHNR and CDR2 FQNEAQ (reference sequence). V shed 5 bases and J 0 bases; nucleotides not matched to a gene: 10.

The chain carries TRBV5-1 and TRBJ2-2; 10 bases align to TRBD2. This CDR3 spans 16 amino acids. The V gene end was trimmed by 4 bases and the J gene end by 0 bases; junction bases not matched to a gene: 3. Germline V lookup: CDR1 SGHRS, CDR2 YFSETQ. For the CDR3, the DNA is TGCGCCAGCAGCCTCACTAGCGGGGCGAACACCGGGGAGCTGTTTTTT. Translating it yields CASSLTSGANTGELFF.

The chain employs TRBV19 and TRBJ2-7; 7 bases match TRBD2. The trim removed 4 bases at V and 5 bases at J, leaving 8 bases unmatched. Germline loops: CDR1 LNHDA, CDR2 SQIVND (reference sequence). This CDR3 contains 14 residues. CDR3 nucleotides: TGTGCCAGTAGTACCCCCGTGGGAGGGGACGAGCAGTACTTC. Its protein product is CASSTPVGGDEQYF. The entire variable domain, with the rest obtained from reference TRBV19 and TRBJ2-7, is as follows: DGGITQSPKYLFRKEGQNVTLSCEQNLNHDAMYWYRQDPGQGLRLIYYSQIVNDFQKGDIAEGYSVSREKKESFPLTVTSAQKNPTAFYLCASSTPVGGDEQYFGPGTRLTVT.

The gene calls are TRBV27 and TRBJ1-5; 8 bases fit TRBD1. Trimming removed 6 bases from V and 0 bases from J; junction bases left unmatched: 7. The CDR3 sequence is 16 residues long. CDR1 is MNHEY and CDR2 is SMNVEV in the germline V gene (reference sequence). The CDR3 here is CASRSGGVTSNQPQHF. CDR3 nucleotide sequence: TGTGCCAGCAGGTCAGGGGGCGTTACTAGCAATCAGCCCCAGCATTTT.

This chain uses TRBV6-6 with TRBJ1-2, with D perhaps TRBD1 (5 bases). This CDR3 comprises 13 residues. Germline assignment: CDR1 MNHNY and CDR2 SVGAGI (reference sequence). With 7 bases removed from V and 3 bases from J, the gap between germline ends came to 12 bases. Here the CDR3 DNA reads TGTGCCAGCAAACCAGGGATGGACTATGGCTACACCTTC. Translated, it gives CASKPGMDYGYTF.